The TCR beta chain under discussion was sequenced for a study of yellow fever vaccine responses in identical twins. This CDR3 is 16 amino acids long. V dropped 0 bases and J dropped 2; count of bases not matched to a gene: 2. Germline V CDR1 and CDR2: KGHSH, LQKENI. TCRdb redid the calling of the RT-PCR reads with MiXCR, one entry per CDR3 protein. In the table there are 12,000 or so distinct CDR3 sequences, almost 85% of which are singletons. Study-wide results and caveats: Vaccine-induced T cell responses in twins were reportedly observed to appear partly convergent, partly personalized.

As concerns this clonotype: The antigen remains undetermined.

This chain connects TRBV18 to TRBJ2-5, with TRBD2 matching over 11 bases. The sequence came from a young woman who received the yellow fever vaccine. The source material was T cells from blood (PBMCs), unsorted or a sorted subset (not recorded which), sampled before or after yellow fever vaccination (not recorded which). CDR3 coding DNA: TGTGCCAGCTCACCACCGACTAGCGGGGTTCAAGAGACCCAGTACTTC. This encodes CASSPPTSGVQETQYF.